Shown below are 20 T cell receptor beta chains from a single sample sequenced in a study of shared T cell receptors in the human thymus. Method: immunoSEQ multiplex PCR; TCRdb's copy keeps in-frame clones and lacks some. The repertoire holds 650,000 to 950,000 clones, with over 75% as singletons. In addition, the sample was reused for a study of human thymus T cells.

The sample consisted of thymocytes. These receptor sequences come from a girl under two years old with a congenital heart defect.

This sequence joins TRBV2 and TRBJ2-1, with D maybe TRBD1 (6 bases). There are 14 residues in the CDR3. Per the germline V gene, CDR1 is SNHLY and CDR2 is FYNNEI. V shed 11 bases and J shed 2 bases, with 16 bases lying between them. DNA of the CDR3: TGTGCCGGATTAGACAGGTTACCCTACAATGAGCAGTTCTTC. It yields the protein CAGLDRLPYNEQFF. The full variable domain, in which reference TRBV2 and TRBJ2-1 provide the parts outside the CDR3, is EPEVTQTPSHQVTQMGQEVILRCVPISNHLYFYWYRQILGQKVEFLVSFYNNEISEKSEIFDDQFSVERPDGSNFTLKIRSTKLEDSAMYFCAGLDRLPYNEQFFGPGTRLTVL.

The chain carries TRBV27 and TRBJ2-1; 7 bases align to TRBD2. CDR1 and CDR2 (germline): MNHEY, SMNVEV (reference sequence). V lost 6 bases, J lost 8 bases, and 7 bases stayed unmatched. This CDR3 contains 13 residues. The CDR3 protein is CASSPSGLDEQFF. The CDR3 DNA reads as TGTGCCAGCAGCCCTAGCGGCCTTGATGAGCAGTTCTTC.

The rearrangement joins TRBV7-2 to TRBJ2-7, with 8 bases aligning to TRBD2. Germline V gives CDR1 SGHTA, CDR2 FQGNSA. The V and J ends lost 3 bases and 7 bases, in that order; junction bases with no gene match: 5. There are 13 residues in the CDR3. In DNA, the CDR3 is TGTGCCAGCAGCTTCGGGACTAGTAAGGAGCAGTACTTC. It translates to CASSFGTSKEQYF.

The chain carries TRBV7-3 and TRBJ2-1, with TRBD2 identical over 9 bases. V trimming: 5 bases; J trimming: 3 bases; junction bases outside the gene matches: 5. This CDR3 comprises 15 residues. CDR1 is SGHTA and CDR2 is FQGTGA in the germline V gene. The CDR3: CASSPGLAVYNEQFF. CDR3 in DNA: TGTGCCAGCAGCCCGGGACTAGCCGTCTACAATGAGCAGTTCTTC.

This chain joins TRBV7-2 and TRBJ2-7; possible D gene TRBD2, 6 bases. Trimming cost V 3 bases and J 6 bases, with 12 bases left between them. This CDR3 has 13 residues. From germline, CDR1 is SGHTA and CDR2 FQGNSA. CDR3 loop: CASSFAGRREQYF. The CDR3 nucleotides read TGTGCCAGCAGCTTCGCAGGGAGGCGCGAGCAGTACTTC.

The chain carries TRBV19 and TRBJ1-5; 8 nucleotides align to TRBD1. Germline V gene sequence: CDR1 LNHDA, CDR2 SQIVND (reference sequence). The CDR3 is made up of 15 amino acids. With 5 bases clipped from V and 2 bases from J, the junction kept 5 bases outside the gene matches. CDR3 in amino acids: CASSLEGQGNQPQHF. CDR3 nucleotides: TGTGCCAGTAGTCTGGAGGGACAGGGCAATCAGCCCCAGCATTTT.

This clone was seen more than once but under ten times. This chain links TRBV7-2 with TRBJ2-7, with 10 bases aligning to TRBD2. The J segment lost 2 bases and the V segment lost 5 bases, leaving 9 bases of the junction unmatched. CDR3 length: 16 amino acids. CDR1 SGHTA and CDR2 FQGNSA come from the germline V gene. CDR3 bases: TGTGCCAGCAGCCCCGCGGTAGCGGGGGGTCCCTACGAGCAGTACTTC. Amino acid sequence: CASSPAVAGGPYEQYF.

The chain employs TRBV15 and TRBJ2-7, with D possibly TRBD1 on 6 matching bases. The CDR3 consists of 16 residues. Germline loops: CDR1 LNHNV, CDR2 YYDKDF (reference sequence). Trimming cost V 3 bases and J 2 bases, with 17 bases left between them. This chain's CDR3 is CATSSGTAQGAYEQYF. The CDR3 bases are TGTGCCACCAGCAGTGGGACGGCACAGGGCGCCTACGAGCAGTACTTC.

The V call is TRBV7-9, the J call TRBJ1-1, with D unresolved. This CDR3 has 17 residues. V was trimmed by 4 bases and J by 0 bases, leaving 18 bases between them. The germline V gene has CDR1 SEHNR and CDR2 FQNEAQ (reference sequence). The CDR3: CASSYTTYDTLNTEAFF. CDR3 nucleotide sequence: TGTGCCAGCAGCTATACAACGTACGACACCTTGAACACTGAAGCTTTCTTT.

This sequence joins TRBV4-1 and TRBJ1-5, with a possible D match to TRBD1 (6 bases). V was trimmed by 1 base and J by 1 base, leaving 11 bases between them. This CDR3 comprises 16 residues. Germline V gene sequence: CDR1 MGHRA, CDR2 YSYEKL. The CDR3 reads CASSQAGGQSNQPQHF. The CDR3 region has the DNA TGCGCCAGCAGCCAAGCTGGAGGACAGAGCAATCAGCCCCAGCATTTT.

The genes are TRBV7-9 and TRBJ2-5, with 10 bases that match TRBD2. Germline CDR1 reads SEHNR; CDR2 reads FQNEAQ (reference sequence). This CDR3 has 16 residues. The V gene end was trimmed by 2 bases and the J gene end by 6 bases; junction bases not matched to a gene: 9. In DNA form, the CDR3 reads TGTGCCAGCAGCTTACCTCCTAGCGGGGGTAGAAAGACCCAGTACTTC. As protein: CASSLPPSGGRKTQYF.

The sample holds a few counts of this clone. The chain combines TRBV5-6 with TRBJ1-2; maybe TRBD1 (6 bases). Germline V gene sequence: CDR1 SGHDT, CDR2 YYEEEE. Trimming removed 1 base from V and 8 bases from J, with 12 bases in between. The CDR3 extends over 13 amino acids. The CDR3 is CASSLYRAIGYTF. The CDR3 region has the DNA TGTGCCAGCAGCTTGTACAGGGCCATAGGCTACACCTTC.

The chain links TRBV23-1 to TRBJ2-7; D possibly corresponds to TRBD1 (5 bases). TRBV23-1 is treated as an ORF (open reading frame) with a function not yet certain. V shed 0 bases and J shed 0 bases, with 9 bases lying between them. The CDR3 has 15 residues. As DNA, the CDR3 is TGCGCCAGCAGTCAATCGTCTCAGGGCTCCTACGAGCAGTACTTC. Its translation: CASSQSSQGSYEQYF.

The chain has TRBV9 and TRBJ2-1, with 7 bases fitting TRBD2. CDR1 and CDR2 from the germline V gene are SGDLS and YYNGEE. The ends lost 1 base at V and 5 bases at J; junction bases unmatched: 6. The CDR3 is 15 amino acids. Here the CDR3 DNA reads TGTGCCAGCAGCGTATCTCGCGGGAGACACAATGAGCAGTTCTTC. Translating it yields CASSVSRGRHNEQFF.

The chain has TRBV25-1 and TRBJ2-5; 7 nucleotides align to TRBD2. J gave up 10 bases and V 4 bases, and 3 bases lay outside the gene matches. This CDR3 spans 11 amino acids. The germline CDR1 and CDR2 sequences are MGHDK and SYGVNS. The CDR3, as DNA: TGTGCCAGCAGTGTGCCGGGGGGCCAGTACTTC. As protein: CASSVPGGQYF. Using reference TRBV25-1 and TRBJ2-5 for the parts outside the CDR3, the full variable domain is EADIYQTPRYLVIGTGKKITLECSQTMGHDKMYWYQQDPGMELHLIHYSYGVNSTEKGDLSSESTVSRIRTEHFPLTLESARPSHTSQYLCASSVPGGQYFGPGTRLLVL.

This rearrangement joins TRBV6-6 to TRBJ1-2; weak D call: TRBD1 (5 bases). CDR1 MNHNY and CDR2 SVGAGI come from the germline V gene (reference sequence). The CDR3 sequence is 16 residues long. The ends were cut back, 5 bases at V and 6 bases at J, with 22 bases in the middle. In DNA, the CDR3 is TGTGCCAGCAGTCAAAAACCTTCCAGGGTACTCAATGGCTACACCTTC. Translating it yields CASSQKPSRVLNGYTF.

V usage is TRBV6-5 and J usage is TRBJ1-5, with D possibly matching TRBD1 (5 bases). The CDR3 is made up of 14 amino acids. Germline V gene sequence: CDR1 MNHEY, CDR2 SVGAGI. Trimming shortened V by 8 bases and J by 5 bases, and 16 bases separated the two germline ends. The chain's CDR3 is CASRMAGKDQPQHF. The CDR3 nucleotides read TGTGCCAGCCGGATGGCAGGGAAAGATCAGCCCCAGCATTTT.

This clone was detected only a few times. The genes are TRBV29-1 and TRBJ2-1; TRBD2 matches at 15 bases. Germline loops: CDR1 SQVTM, CDR2 ANQGSEA. The CDR3 is 17 residues long. Germline trimming cut 3 bases from V and 7 bases from J; bases unmatched to any gene: 10. The CDR3 bases are TGCAGCGTTGACCCCCTCGGACTAGCGGGGGGGAATAATGAGCAGTTCTTC. Translating gives CSVDPLGLAGGNNEQFF.

The chain couples TRBV6-6 to TRBJ1-4, with TRBD1 identical over 9 bases. V was pared by 6 bases and J by 7 bases, with 9 bases of the junction left unmatched. Germline V gives CDR1 MNHNY, CDR2 SVGAGI (reference sequence). CDR3 size: 15 residues. The CDR3 protein is CASRIQGQGSEKLFF. DNA of the CDR3: TGTGCCAGCAGAATACAAGGACAGGGGAGTGAAAAACTGTTTTTT.

The rearrangement joins TRBV29-1 to TRBJ2-1; D gene ambiguous. The ends were cut back, 6 bases at V and 7 bases at J, with 19 bases in the middle. CDR1 is SQVTM and CDR2 is ANQGSEA in the germline V gene. The CDR3 spans 14 residues. The DNA of the CDR3 is TGCAGCGTGTGGCATTTGTTCCCCCTTAATGAGCAGTTCTTC. It encodes CSVWHLFPLNEQFF.